This TCR beta chain was observed in a study of blood T cell repertoires in COVID-19. Study-wide background: Specimens from acute and convalescent COVID-19 originated in the United States, Italy and Spain. Sample material is recorded as cDNA or gDNA derived from T cells, B-cell-depleted T cells, or PBMCs.

Authors' processing steps: From reference gene primer amplification, estimates of nucleated cell counts were derived. Here immunoSEQ multiplex PCR was the method, and the copy in TCRdb shows in-frame clones only, minus some. V and J calls and clone size follow that table, whereas D and trimming were derived from the DNA. The sample contains fewer than 25,000 clones, about 83% of which appear only once. This CDR3 comprises 15 residues. The trim removed 7 bases at V and 0 bases at J, leaving 6 bases unmatched. Germline V CDR1 and CDR2: MNHEY, SVGAGI. The clonotype originates from a human donor in a cohort sampled during active COVID-19. The sequenced sample was peripheral blood. The V gene is TRBV6-5, the J gene TRBJ2-1, with 7 bases aligning to TRBD2. The CDR3 reads CASMNGRLSYNEQFF. Here the CDR3 DNA reads TGTGCCAGCATGAACGGGAGGCTCTCCTACAATGAGCAGTTCTTC.